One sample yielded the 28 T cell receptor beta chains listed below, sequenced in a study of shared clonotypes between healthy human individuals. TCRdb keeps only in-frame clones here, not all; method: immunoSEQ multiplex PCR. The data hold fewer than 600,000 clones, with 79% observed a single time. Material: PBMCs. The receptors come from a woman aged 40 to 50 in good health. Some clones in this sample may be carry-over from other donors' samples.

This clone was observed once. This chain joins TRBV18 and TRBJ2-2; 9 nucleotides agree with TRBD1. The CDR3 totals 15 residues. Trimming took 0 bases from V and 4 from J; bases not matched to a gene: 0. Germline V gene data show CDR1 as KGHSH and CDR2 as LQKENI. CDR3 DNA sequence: TGTGCCAGCTCACCACCGACAGGGGGCACCGGGGAGCTGTTTTTT. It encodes CASSPPTGGTGELFF.

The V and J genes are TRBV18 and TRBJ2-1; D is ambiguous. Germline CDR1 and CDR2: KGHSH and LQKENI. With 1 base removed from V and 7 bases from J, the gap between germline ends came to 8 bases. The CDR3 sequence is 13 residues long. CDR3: CASSPLTDNEQFF. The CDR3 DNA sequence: TGTGCCAGCTCACCACTAACAGATAATGAGCAGTTCTTC. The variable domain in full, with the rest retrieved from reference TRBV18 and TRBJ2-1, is NAGVMQNPRHLVRRRGQEARLRCSPMKGHSHVYWYRQLPEEGLKFMVYLQKENIIDESGMPKERFSAEFPKEGPSILRIQQVVRGDSAAYFCASSPLTDNEQFFGPGTRLTVL.

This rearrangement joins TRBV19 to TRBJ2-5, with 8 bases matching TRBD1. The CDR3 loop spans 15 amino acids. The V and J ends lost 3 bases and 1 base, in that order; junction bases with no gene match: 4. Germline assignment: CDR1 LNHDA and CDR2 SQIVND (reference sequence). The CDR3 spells CASSIRGQPQETQYF. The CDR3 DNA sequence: TGTGCCAGTAGTATCAGGGGGCAACCCCAAGAGACCCAGTACTTC.

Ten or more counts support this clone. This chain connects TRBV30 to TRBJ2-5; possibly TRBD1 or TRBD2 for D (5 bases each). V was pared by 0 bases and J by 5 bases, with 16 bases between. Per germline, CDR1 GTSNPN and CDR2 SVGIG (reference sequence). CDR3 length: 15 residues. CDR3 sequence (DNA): TGTGCCTGGAGTGTAAGGTCCTCCTGGGGGGAGACCCAGTACTTC. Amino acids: CAWSVRSSWGETQYF.

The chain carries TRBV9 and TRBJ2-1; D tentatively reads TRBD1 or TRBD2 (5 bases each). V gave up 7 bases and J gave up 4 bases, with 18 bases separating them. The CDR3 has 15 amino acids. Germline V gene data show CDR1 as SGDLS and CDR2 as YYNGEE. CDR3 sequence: CASSNPGLVYNEQFF. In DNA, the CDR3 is TGTGCCAGCTCCAACCCGGGGCTAGTTTACAATGAGCAGTTCTTC.

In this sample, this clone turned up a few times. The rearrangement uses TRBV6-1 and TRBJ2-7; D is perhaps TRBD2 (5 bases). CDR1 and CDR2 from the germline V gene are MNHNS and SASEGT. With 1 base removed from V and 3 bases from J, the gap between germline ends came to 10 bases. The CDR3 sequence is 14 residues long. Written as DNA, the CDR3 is TGTGCCAGCAGTGAAGGGAGGATCGACTACGAGCAGTACTTC. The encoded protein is CASSEGRIDYEQYF.

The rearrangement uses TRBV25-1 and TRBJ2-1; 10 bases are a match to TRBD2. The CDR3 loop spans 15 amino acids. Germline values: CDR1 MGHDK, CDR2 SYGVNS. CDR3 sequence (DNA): TGTCCCTCCCCCAGGCTAGCGGGAGATACGTATGAGCAGTTCTTC. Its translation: CPSPRLAGDTYEQFF.

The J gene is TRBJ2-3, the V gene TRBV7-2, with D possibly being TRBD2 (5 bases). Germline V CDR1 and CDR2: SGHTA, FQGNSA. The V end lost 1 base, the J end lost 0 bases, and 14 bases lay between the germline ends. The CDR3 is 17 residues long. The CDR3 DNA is TGTGCCAGCAGCTTAGGTAGCGCGCTAGCAAGCACAGATACGCAGTATTTT. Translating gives CASSLGSALASTDTQYF.

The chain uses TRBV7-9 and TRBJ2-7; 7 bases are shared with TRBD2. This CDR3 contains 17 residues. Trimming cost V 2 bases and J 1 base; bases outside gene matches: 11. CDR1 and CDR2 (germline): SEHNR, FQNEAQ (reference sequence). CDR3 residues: CASSLKGTSGNSYEQYF. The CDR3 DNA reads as TGTGCCAGCAGCTTAAAGGGAACCAGCGGGAATTCCTACGAGCAGTACTTC.

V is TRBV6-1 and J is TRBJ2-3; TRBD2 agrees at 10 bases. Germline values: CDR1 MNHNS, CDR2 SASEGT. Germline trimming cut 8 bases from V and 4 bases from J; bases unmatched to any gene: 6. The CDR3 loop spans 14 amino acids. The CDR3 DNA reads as TGTGCCAGCCAAGCGGGAGGGCCCGCAGATACGCAGTATTTT. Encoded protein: CASQAGGPADTQYF.

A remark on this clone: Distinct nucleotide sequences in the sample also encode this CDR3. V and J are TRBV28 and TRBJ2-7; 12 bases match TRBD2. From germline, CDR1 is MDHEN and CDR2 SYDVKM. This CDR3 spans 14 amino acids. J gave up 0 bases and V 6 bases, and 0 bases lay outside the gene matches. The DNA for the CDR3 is TGTGCCAGCAGGACTAGCGGGAGCTCCTACGAGCAGTACTTC. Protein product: CASRTSGSSYEQYF.

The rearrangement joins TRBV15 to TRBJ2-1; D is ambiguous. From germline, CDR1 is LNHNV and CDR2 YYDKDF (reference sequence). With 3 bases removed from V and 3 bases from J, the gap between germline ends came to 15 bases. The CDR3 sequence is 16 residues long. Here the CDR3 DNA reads TGTGCCACCAGCAGGGGCTCCTCCGGGTACTACAATGAGCAGTTCTTC. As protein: CATSRGSSGYYNEQFF.

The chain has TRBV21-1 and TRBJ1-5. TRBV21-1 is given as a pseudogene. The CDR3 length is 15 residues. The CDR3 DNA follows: TGTGCCAGCAGCCCAGGGGTCGGGGGGTGTCAGCCCCAGCATTTT. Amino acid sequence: CASSPGVGGCQPQHF.

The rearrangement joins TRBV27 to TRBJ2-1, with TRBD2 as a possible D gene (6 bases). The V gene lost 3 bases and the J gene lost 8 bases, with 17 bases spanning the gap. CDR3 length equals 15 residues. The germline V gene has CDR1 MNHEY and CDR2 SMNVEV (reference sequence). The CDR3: CASSFAGSRDYEQFF. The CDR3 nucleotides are TGTGCCAGCAGTTTTGCGGGGAGCAGGGATTATGAGCAGTTCTTC.

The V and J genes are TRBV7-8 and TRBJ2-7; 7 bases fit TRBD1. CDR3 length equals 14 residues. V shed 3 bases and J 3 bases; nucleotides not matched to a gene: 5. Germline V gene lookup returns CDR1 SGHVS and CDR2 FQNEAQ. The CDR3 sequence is CASSFRDRNYEQYF. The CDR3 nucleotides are TGTGCCAGCAGCTTTCGGGACAGAAACTACGAGCAGTACTTC. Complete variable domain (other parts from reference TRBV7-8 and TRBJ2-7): GAGVSQSPRYKVAKRGQDVALRCDPISGHVSLFWYQQALGQGPEFLTYFQNEAQLDKSGLPSDRFFAERPEGSVSTLKIQRTQQEDSAVYLCASSFRDRNYEQYFGPGTRLTVT.

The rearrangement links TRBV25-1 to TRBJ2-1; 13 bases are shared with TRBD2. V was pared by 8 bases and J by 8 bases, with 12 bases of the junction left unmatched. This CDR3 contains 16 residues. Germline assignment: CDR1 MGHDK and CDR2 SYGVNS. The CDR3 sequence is CASPGLAGDNGDEQFF. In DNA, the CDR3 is TGTGCCAGCCCTGGACTAGCGGGAGACAATGGCGATGAGCAGTTCTTC.

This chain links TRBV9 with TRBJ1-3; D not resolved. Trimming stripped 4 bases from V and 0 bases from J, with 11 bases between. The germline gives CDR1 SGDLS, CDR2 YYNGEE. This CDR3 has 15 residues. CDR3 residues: CASSPSGISGNTIYF. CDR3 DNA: TGTGCCAGCAGCCCCAGCGGAATCTCTGGAAACACCATATATTTT.

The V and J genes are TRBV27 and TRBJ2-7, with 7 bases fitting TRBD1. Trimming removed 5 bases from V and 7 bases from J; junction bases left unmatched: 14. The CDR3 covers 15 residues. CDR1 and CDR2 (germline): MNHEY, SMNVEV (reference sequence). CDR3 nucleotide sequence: TGTGCCAGCAGTAACGCCCTCCGGGACAGAAAGGAGCAGTACTTC. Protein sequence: CASSNALRDRKEQYF.

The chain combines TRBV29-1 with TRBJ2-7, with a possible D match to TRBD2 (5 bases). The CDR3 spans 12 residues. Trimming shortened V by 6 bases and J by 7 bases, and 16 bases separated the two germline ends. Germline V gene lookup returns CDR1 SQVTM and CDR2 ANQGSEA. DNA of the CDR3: TGCAGCGTCACCTCGCCGGGATGGGAGCAGTACTTC. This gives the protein CSVTSPGWEQYF.

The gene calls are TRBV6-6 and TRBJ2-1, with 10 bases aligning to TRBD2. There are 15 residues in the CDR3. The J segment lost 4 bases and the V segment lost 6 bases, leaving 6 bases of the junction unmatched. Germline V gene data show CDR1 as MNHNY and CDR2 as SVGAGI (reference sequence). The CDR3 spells CASSSLAGAYNEQFF. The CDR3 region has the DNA TGTGCCAGCAGCTCTCTAGCGGGAGCATACAATGAGCAGTTCTTC.

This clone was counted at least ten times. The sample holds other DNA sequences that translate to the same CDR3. CDR3: CASSLGLAGGYSYNEQFF. Written as DNA, the CDR3 is TGTGCCAGCAGCTTGGGGCTAGCGGGAGGTTACTCCTACAATGAGCAGTTCTTC. The genes are TRBV5-6 and TRBJ2-1; 11 positions agree with TRBD2. Germline CDR1 and CDR2: SGHDT and YYEEEE. The CDR3 sequence is 18 residues long. V was pared by 0 bases and J by 0 bases, with 5 bases of the junction left unmatched.

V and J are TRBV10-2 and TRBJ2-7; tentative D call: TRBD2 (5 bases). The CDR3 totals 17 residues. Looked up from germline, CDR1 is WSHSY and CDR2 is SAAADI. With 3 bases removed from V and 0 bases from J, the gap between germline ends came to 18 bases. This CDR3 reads CASSDNRERFSSYEQYF. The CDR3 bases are TGCGCCAGCAGTGACAATCGAGAGCGGTTCAGCTCCTACGAGCAGTACTTC.

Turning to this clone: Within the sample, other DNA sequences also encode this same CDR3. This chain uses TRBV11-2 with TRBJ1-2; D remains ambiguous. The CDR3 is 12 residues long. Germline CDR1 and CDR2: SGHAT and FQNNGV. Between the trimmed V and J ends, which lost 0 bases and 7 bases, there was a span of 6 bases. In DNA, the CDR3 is TGTGCCAGCAGCTTAGAAGGTTCTGGCTACACCTTC. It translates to CASSLEGSGYTF.

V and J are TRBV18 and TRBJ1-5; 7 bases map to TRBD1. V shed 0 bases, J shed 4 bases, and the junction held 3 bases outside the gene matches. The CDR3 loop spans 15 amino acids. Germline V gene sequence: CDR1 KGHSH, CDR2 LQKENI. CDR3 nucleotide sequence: TGTGCCAGCTCACCACCCGACAGGGAAAATCAGCCCCAGCATTTT. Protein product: CASSPPDRENQPQHF.

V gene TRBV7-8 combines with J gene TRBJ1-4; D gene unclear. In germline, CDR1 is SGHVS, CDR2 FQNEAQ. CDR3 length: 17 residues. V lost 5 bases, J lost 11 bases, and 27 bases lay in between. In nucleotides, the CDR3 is TGTGCCAGCAGCCCGAAAGACGGGCCTACCCTTGGCGGGAAACTGTTTTTT. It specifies CASSPKDGPTLGGKLFF.

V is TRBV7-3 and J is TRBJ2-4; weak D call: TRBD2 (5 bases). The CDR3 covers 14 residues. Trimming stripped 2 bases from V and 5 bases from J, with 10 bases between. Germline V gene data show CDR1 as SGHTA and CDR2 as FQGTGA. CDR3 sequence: CASSLDGNENIQYF. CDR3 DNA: TGTGCCAGCAGCTTAGACGGGAATGAAAACATTCAGTACTTC.

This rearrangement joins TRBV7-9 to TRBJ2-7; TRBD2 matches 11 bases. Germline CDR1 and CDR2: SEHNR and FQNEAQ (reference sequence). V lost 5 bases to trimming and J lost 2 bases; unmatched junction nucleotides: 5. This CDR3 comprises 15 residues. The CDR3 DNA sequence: TGTGCCAGCAGCGTACTAGCGGGGGCCGCCTACGAGCAGTACTTC. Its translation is CASSVLAGAAYEQYF.

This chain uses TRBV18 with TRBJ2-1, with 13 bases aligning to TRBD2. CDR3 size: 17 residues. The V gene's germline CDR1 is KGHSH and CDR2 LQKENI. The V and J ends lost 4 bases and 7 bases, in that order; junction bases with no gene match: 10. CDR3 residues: CASSRTGTSGILNEQFF. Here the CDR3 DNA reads TGTGCCAGCTCACGGACCGGGACTAGCGGGATTTTAAATGAGCAGTTCTTC.